The clone carrying this T cell receptor beta chain was counted many times. Documented time point: sample taken at primary tumor resection. No cell sorting; template was whole RNA from tumor, lung tissue or PBMC. In the library, each TCR cDNA molecule bore its own unique molecular identifier. Using its own MiXCR run on the 5' RACE reads, TCRdb lists one record per CDR3 protein. The sample contains roughly 10,000 distinct CDR3 sequences, 6% to 6.5% of which appear only once. Losses at the gene ends were 4 bases for V and 4 bases for J; bases not matched to a gene: 6. The CDR3 covers 15 residues. Per germline, CDR1 SGHAT and CDR2 FQNNGV. These data originate in a study of spatial heterogeneity in lung cancer.

This specimen consisted of PBMCs, obtained at surgery. This receptor was taken from a male donor with early-stage non-small cell lung cancer. The chain links TRBV11-2 to TRBJ2-1; 8 nucleotides align to TRBD2. The CDR3 DNA reads TGTGCCAGCAGCTGGGGCGTAGCGGGATACAATGAGCAGTTCTTC. Its translation is CASSWGVAGYNEQFF. Drawing the rest from reference TRBV11-2 and TRBJ2-1, the complete variable domain is EAGVAQSPRYKIIEKRQSVAFWCNPISGHATLYWYQQILGQGPKLLIQFQNNGVVDDSQLPKDRFSAERLKGVDSTLKIQPAKLEDSAVYLCASSWGVAGYNEQFFGPGTRLTVL.